Shown below are 22 T cell receptor beta chains from a single sample sequenced in a study of CD4 and CD8 cells across lung adenocarcinoma regions. In TCRdb, the PCR reads were re-called with MiXCR into one record per CDR3 protein. Of 20,000 to 25,000 distinct CDR3 sequences listed, over 40% are singletons. Specimen: CD4+ T cells from the center of a lung tumor. All receptors derive from a male donor with lung adenocarcinoma. The CD4 and CD8 labels of this study may be unreliable.

This clonotype was seen more than once but under ten times. CDR3 residues: CASSEGTVYEQYF. Written as DNA, the CDR3 is TGCGCCAGCAGTGAGGGGACAGTCTACGAGCAGTACTTC. The V and J genes are TRBV10-1 and TRBJ2-1; 7 bases fit TRBD1. The end of the DNA aligns better with TRBJ2-7, so the J call may be wrong. The CDR3 contains 13 residues. CDR1 is WNHNN, CDR2 SYGVQD, per germline (reference sequence).

On this clonotype: An end of the junction does not agree with germline; a read error may underlie this. The genes are TRBV6-1 and TRBJ2-1; 8 positions match TRBD2. Per the germline V gene, CDR1 is MNHNS and CDR2 is SASEGT. The CDR3 loop spans 14 amino acids. DNA for the CDR3: TGTGCCGGCTGGAGGGCGGGGGGATACAATGAGCAGTTCTTT. Amino acids: CAGWRAGGYNEQFF.

The chain combines TRBV6-1 with TRBJ2-1, with no clear D. The V end lost 2 bases, the J end lost 4 bases, and 3 bases lay between the germline ends. CDR1 and CDR2 (germline): MNHNS, SASEGT. There are 12 residues in the CDR3. DNA for the CDR3: TGTGCCAGCAGTGAATTTTACAATGAGCAGTTCTTC. This gives the protein CASSEFYNEQFF.

About this clonotype: Sequence at one end of the junction differs from germline and may be a read error. This chain links TRBV6-5 with TRBJ2-3; D gene uncertain. This CDR3 comprises 12 residues. Germline V gives CDR1 MNHEY, CDR2 SVGAGI. CDR3 amino acids: CASSYPGETQYF. The CDR3 region has the DNA TGTGCCAGCAGTTACCCCGGCGAGACGCAGTATTTC.

The chain links TRBV3-1 to TRBJ2-1; no firm D call. Germline values: CDR1 LGHDT, CDR2 YNNKEL (reference sequence). V shed 1 base and J shed 8 bases, with 9 bases lying between them. The CDR3 runs to 13 residues. The CDR3 DNA sequence: TGTGCCAGCAGCCAAGTACTTCGGGATGAGCAGTTCTTC. Translation gives CASSQVLRDEQFF.

Regarding this clonotype: One end of the junction does not line up with germline, which may come from a read error. The chain's CDR3 is CASSEASGGTDMQYF. DNA of the CDR3: TGTGCCAGCAGTGAAGCTAGCGGAGGCACAGATATGCAGTATTTT. The chain combines TRBV6-1 with TRBJ2-3, with D tentatively TRBD2 (6 bases). This CDR3 comprises 15 residues. CDR1 and CDR2 from the germline V gene are MNHNS and SASEGT.

Notes on this clonotype: The junction departs from the called germline gene at one end, perhaps through a read error. This sequence joins TRBV7-2 and TRBJ1-5; D remains ambiguous. Germline loops: CDR1 SGHTA, CDR2 FQGNSA. This CDR3 is 13 amino acids long. The CDR3 nucleotides are TGTGCCAGCAGCCCCGGATGGTATCAGCCCCACCATTTT. It yields the protein CASSPGWYQPHHF. The whole variable domain, filled in from reference TRBV7-2 and TRBJ1-5, reads GAGVSQSPSNKVTEKGKDVELRCDPISGHTALYWYRQSLGQGLEFLIYFQGNSAPDKSGLPSDRFSAERTGGSVSTLTIQRTQQEDSAVYLCASSPGWYQPHHFGDGTRLSIL.

The rearrangement joins TRBV27 to TRBJ2-3; TRBD2 aligns across 10 bases. Germline assignment: CDR1 MNHEY and CDR2 SMNVEV (reference sequence). Germline trimming cut 3 bases from V and 6 bases from J; bases unmatched to any gene: 9. The length of the CDR3 is 16 residues. CDR3 DNA: TGTGCCAGCAGTTTGGTTGGTAGCGGGAGGTGGGATACGCAGTATTTT. Protein product: CASSLVGSGRWDTQYF.

A remark on this clonotype: One end of the junction fails to match germline, which may point to a read error. The CDR3 protein is CASSEWEGGNDSDTQYF. CDR3 coding DNA: TGTGCCAGCAGTGAGTGGGAGGGGGGGAATGACTCAGATACCCAGTATTTT. The V gene is TRBV6-1, the J gene TRBJ2-3, with D possibly being TRBD2 (7 bases). Germline V CDR1 and CDR2: MNHNS, SASEGT. The CDR3 has 17 residues.

Turning to this clonotype: An end of the junction differs from the germline gene, which may be a read error. V gene TRBV6-5 combines with J gene TRBJ1-1; D not resolved. This CDR3 has 14 residues. Germline V gene lookup returns CDR1 MNHEY and CDR2 SVGAGI. In nucleotides, the CDR3 is TGTGCCAGCAGTTACAACGGGGATACCACTGAAGCTATCTTC. Its translation: CASSYNGDTTEAIF.

Worth noting for this clonotype: A read error may produce the germline difference seen at one junction end. The gene calls are TRBV6-1 and TRBJ2-3; D perhaps matches TRBD1 (5 bases). The CDR3 length is 13 residues. CDR1 and CDR2 from the germline V gene are MNHNS and SASEGT. CDR3: CARGLRAKDTQYF. The DNA of the CDR3 is TGTGCCAGGGGGCTGCGAGCCAAAGATACGCAGTATTTC.

The chain has TRBV27 and TRBJ2-5; the D gene is possibly TRBD1 (5 bases). Trimming removed 5 bases from V and 11 bases from J, with 30 bases in between. The V gene's germline CDR1 is MNHEY and CDR2 SMNVEV (reference sequence). This CDR3 spans 17 amino acids. The CDR3 reads CASSPGLGASDPDTQYF. In DNA form, the CDR3 reads TGTGCCAGCAGTCCGGGCCTAGGGGCCTCTGACCCAGATACGCAGTACTTC.

The table lists this clonotype with many counts. The rearrangement uses TRBV11-3 and TRBJ2-5, with a possible D match to TRBD1 (6 bases). The better agreement between TRBJ2-7 and the DNA end casts doubt on the J call. CDR1 SGHNT and CDR2 YENEEA come from the germline V gene. The CDR3 extends over 13 amino acids. The CDR3 bases are TGTGCCAGCACCTACACAGGGTACAACGAGCAGTACTTC. Translating gives CASTYTGYNEQYF.

The chain couples TRBV6-1 to TRBJ1-5; D gene unclear. V lost 9 bases and J 4 bases, leaving 19 bases between the germline ends. This CDR3 has 15 amino acids. Germline V CDR1 and CDR2: MNHNS, SASEGT. The CDR3 DNA reads as TGTGCCAGATCTGCGGCCACCGAAGAGAATCAGCCCCAGCATTTT. Translated, it gives CARSAATEENQPQHF.

This clonotype has a single count. One junction end does not reproduce the germline sequence, and a read error may be involved. The chain links TRBV10-3 to TRBJ2-3, with D possibly being TRBD2 (6 bases). Germline V gives CDR1 ENHRY, CDR2 SYGVKD. The CDR3 has 15 residues. Written as DNA, the CDR3 is TGTGCCCTGGGACTCCAGGCTGGGATTACCGGTACGCAGTTTTTT. Translated, it gives CALGLQAGITGTQFF.

This clonotype has just a few counts. This chain links TRBV11-2 with TRBJ2-3, with D unclear. Germline V gene lookup returns CDR1 SGHAT and CDR2 FQNNGV. Deletions cut 0 bases from V and 5 bases from J, with 6 bases between. The CDR3 covers 13 residues. CDR3 in amino acids: CASSLDPRDTQYF. CDR3 coding DNA: TGTGCCAGCAGCTTAGACCCTAGAGATACGCAGTATTTT.

J is TRBJ2-2 and V is TRBV6-1; D possibly corresponds to TRBD2 (6 bases). Trimming cost V 9 bases and J 16 bases, with 30 bases left between them. The CDR3 covers 15 residues. From germline, CDR1 is MNHNS and CDR2 SASEGT. Here the CDR3 DNA reads TGTGCCAGGGGACTCCAGGCCGTGATTCCCGAGGCGCAGTTTTTT. Its protein product is CARGLQAVIPEAQFF.

The chain has TRBV7-6 and TRBJ2-2; 10 bases map to TRBD2. With 5 bases clipped from V and 2 bases from J, the junction kept 2 bases outside the gene matches. CDR1 is SGHVS and CDR2 is FNYEAQ in the germline V gene. The CDR3 totals 15 residues. The CDR3 region is CASSGTSDNTGELFF. DNA of the CDR3: TGTGCCAGCAGCGGGACTAGCGACAACACCGGGGAGCTGTTTTTT. Variable domain in full (rest from reference TRBV7-6 and TRBJ2-2): GAGVSQSPRYKVTKRGQDVALRCDPISGHVSLYWYRQALGQGPEFLTYFNYEAQQDKSGLPNDRFSAERPEGSISTLTIQRTEQRDSAMYRCASSGTSDNTGELFFGEGSRLTVL.

This clonotype has more than one count but fewer than ten. The chain employs TRBV14 and TRBJ2-7, with TRBD2 as a possible D gene (5 bases). The V gene lost 1 base and the J gene lost 2 bases, with 18 bases spanning the gap. The CDR3 length is 17 residues. CDR1 SGHDN and CDR2 FVKESK come from the germline V gene. CDR3: CASSQVPQADPTYEQYF. In nucleotides, the CDR3 is TGTGCCAGCAGCCAAGTCCCGCAAGCGGATCCCACCTACGAGCAGTACTTC.

The chain couples TRBV27 to TRBJ2-5; D may be TRBD1 or TRBD2 (5 bases each). Trimming cost V 5 bases and J 10 bases, with 20 bases left between them. Germline V CDR1 and CDR2: MNHEY, SMNVEV (reference sequence). The CDR3 length is 14 residues. Here the CDR3 reads CASSVGGDQDIQYF. For the CDR3, the DNA is TGTGCCAGCAGTGTGGGTGGGGACCAAGACATCCAGTACTTC.

By sample share, this clonotype is medium-sized. The chain combines TRBV6-5 with TRBJ2-5; D unresolved. Germline V gene sequence: CDR1 MNHEY, CDR2 SVGAGI. V was trimmed by 2 bases and J by 4 bases, leaving 11 bases between them. The CDR3 extends over 14 amino acids. This chain's CDR3 is CASSYAPARETQYF. DNA of the CDR3: TGTGCCAGCAGTTACGCTCCAGCGAGAGAGACCCAGTACTTC.

V gene TRBV6-1 combines with J gene TRBJ2-3; no clear D gene. Trimming shortened V by 9 bases and J by 10 bases, and 26 bases separated the two germline ends. Germline loops: CDR1 MNHNS, CDR2 SASEGT. The CDR3 totals 15 residues. CDR3 region: CARGLQAVSPDAQYF. The CDR3 DNA reads TGTGCCAGGGGCCTCCAGGCTGTGAGTCCCGATGCGCAGTATTTT.